A selection of T cell receptor beta chains follows, all from one sample in a study of blood T cell repertoires in COVID-19. The assay was immunoSEQ multiplex PCR, and TCRdb's table has in-frame clones only and misses some. Here the sample spans hundreds of thousands of clones, 75% to 90% being singletons. Sequences were obtained from peripheral blood. The receptor source for this set is a woman aged 30 to 39 with acute or convalescent COVID-19. Each CDR3 is given with its conserved first and last residue. D genes are given only for firm matches. Part of the rows lack a size; the others show once, few, many or a class for expanded clones.

clone size | J gene | V gene | D gene | CDR3 DNA | CDR3 protein
NA | TRBJ1-3 | TRBV28 | NA | TGTGCCAGCAGTTTCCAAACAGTGACCTCTGGAAACACCATATATTTT | CASSFQTVTSGNTIYF
NA | TRBJ2-5 | TRBV6-2/TRBV6-3 | NA | TGTGCCAGCAGCACCATACGGGTTTGGGAGACCCAGTACTTC | CASSTIRVWETQYF
NA | TRBJ2-3 | TRBV7-9 | NA | TGTGCCAGCAGCCCAGACACAGATACGCAGTATTTT | CASSPDTDTQYF
NA | TRBJ1-6 | TRBV6-6 | NA | TGTGCCAGCAGTCCCATAAAACCGGGACTGAAGAATTCACCCCTCCACTTT | CASSPIKPGLKNSPLHF
NA | TRBJ1-1 | TRBV7-9 | TRBD1 | TGTGCCAGCAGCTCAGGGACAGGCCCCCTAATTTTGAACACTGAAGCTTTCTTT | CASSSGTGPLILNTEAFF
few | TRBJ1-6 | TRBV1 | NA | TGCACCAGCAGCCGTTTTTCCGGGACAGGGAATTCACCCCTCCACTTT | CTSSRFSGTGNSPLHF
NA | TRBJ2-7 | TRBV4-1 | TRBD2 | TGCGCCAGCAGCCAAGATGTTGCGGGGGGCTCCTACGAGCAGTACTTC | CASSQDVAGGSYEQYF
NA | TRBJ1-3 | TRBV5-6 | TRBD1 | TGTGCCAGCAGCTTCTCCCGGGACAGGGGATTTGTGGTTGGAAACACCATATATTTT | CASSFSRDRGFVVGNTIYF
NA | TRBJ1-2 | TRBV5-5 | NA | TGTGCCAGCAGCTTGTATCAGAACTATGGCTACACCTTC | CASSLYQNYGYTF
NA | TRBJ1-6 | TRBV4-1 | TRBD1 | TGCGCCAGCAGCCAAGTCCAGGGGGCCTATAATTCACCCCTCCACTTT | CASSQVQGAYNSPLHF
NA | TRBJ1-2 | TRBV10-3 | NA | TGTGCCATCAGTCCACAGGCTGAAGACTATGGCTACACCTTC | CAISPQAEDYGYTF
NA | TRBJ1-1 | TRBV7-9 | NA | TGTGCCAGCAGCTTAATTGCGTTAGCGGGACACCCGAACACTGAAGCTTTCTTT | CASSLIALAGHPNTEAFF
NA | TRBJ1-4 | TRBV30 | TRBD1 | TGTGCCGGACAGGGCCCTAATGAAAAACTGTTTTTT | CAGQGPNEKLFF
NA | TRBJ2-7 | TRBV2 | NA | TGTGCCAGCAGTCCCAGGGGTCGTACCTACGAGCAGTACTTC | CASSPRGRTYEQYF
NA | TRBJ1-2 | TRBV5-5 | NA | TGTGCCAGCAGCGTCGACAGGCTCGCTAACTATGGCTACACCTTC | CASSVDRLANYGYTF
NA | TRBJ1-1 | TRBV9 | NA | TGTGCCAGCAGCGTCGGGGTTTTGCCAGGGGTGAACACTGAAGCTTTCTTT | CASSVGVLPGVNTEAFF
NA | TRBJ2-7 | TRBV2 | NA | TGTGCCAGCACTCGACAGAATTACGAGCAGTACTTC | CASTRQNYEQYF
NA | TRBJ1-5 | TRBV12-5 | NA | TGTGCTAGTGGTTTGGTACTAGGGGCAGGGGCTTATCAGCCCCAGCATTTT | CASGLVLGAGAYQPQHF
NA | TRBJ2-5 | TRBV5-1 | TRBD2 | TGCGCCAGCAGCTTTGTCGGGGGGGCCGGGGAGACCCAGTACTTC | CASSFVGGAGETQYF
NA | TRBJ2-1 | TRBV19 | NA | TGTGCCAGTACCCCAGGGTACTACAATGAGCAGTTCTTC | CASTPGYYNEQFF
NA | TRBJ1-3 | TRBV19 | NA | TGTGCCAGTAAGATCGATACAGTCTCTGGAAACACCATATATTTT | CASKIDTVSGNTIYF
NA | TRBJ2-5 | TRBV19 | TRBD1 | TGTGCCAGTAAAAAACAGGGGTCGGACCAAGAGACCCAGTACTTC | CASKKQGSDQETQYF
NA | TRBJ2-3 | TRBV6-1 | NA | TGTGCCAGCAGTGATAGGGAGGTGAGCACAGATACGCAGTATTTT | CASSDREVSTDTQYF
once | TRBJ2-5 | TRBV19 | TRBD2 | TGTGCCAGTAGTAAGGCGGGGGGGCCACGTGAGACCCAGTACTTC | CASSKAGGPRETQYF
NA | TRBJ1-2 | TRBV12-3/TRBV12-4 | NA | TGTGCCAGCACCTTGGGGGGTTACTATGGCTACACCTTC | CASTLGGYYGYTF
once | TRBJ2-5 | TRBV3-1/TRBV3-2 | TRBD2 | TGTGCCAGCAGTCCCGGGACTAGCGGGGGGCCGGAGACCCAGTACTTC | CASSPGTSGGPETQYF
NA | TRBJ1-2 | TRBV5-5 | NA | TGTGCCAGCAGCTTGAGGCTTCAGGGGAACTATGGCTACACCTTC | CASSLRLQGNYGYTF
NA | TRBJ2-5 | TRBV28 | TRBD1 | TGTGCCAGCAGCATGGACAGGGGGCTTTGGGGTGAGACCCAGTACTTC | CASSMDRGLWGETQYF
once | TRBJ1-6 | TRBV30 | NA | TGTGCCTGGAGTGTGGGGGGGCGAGGTCGCTCACCCCTCCACTTT | CAWSVGGRGRSPLHF
NA | TRBJ2-1 | TRBV6-4 | TRBD2 | TGTGCCAGCAGTGTCGGAGCGGGGGGACGGTATGAGCAGTTCTTC | CASSVGAGGRYEQFF
NA | TRBJ2-3 | TRBV7-8 | NA | TGTGCCAGCAGCTCCCTTAATATCAGGGTAGGGACGCAGTATTTT | CASSSLNIRVGTQYF
few | TRBJ2-3 | TRBV4-1 | NA | TGCGCCAGCAGCCAAGGGGCGGATACGCAGTATTTT | CASSQGADTQYF
NA | TRBJ1-5 | TRBV4-2 | NA | TGTGCCAGCAGCCAAGACCTGGCTGGCAATCAGCCCCAGCATTTT | CASSQDLAGNQPQHF
NA | TRBJ1-1 | TRBV18 | NA | TGTGCCAGCTCGTTAGGGGAGGGCACTGAAGCTTTCTTT | CASSLGEGTEAFF
NA | TRBJ2-5 | TRBV6-2/TRBV6-3 | TRBD2 | TGTGCCAGCAGTTATGTAGTGTCTCGCGGGGGGGGTTCGGAGACCCAGTACTTC | CASSYVVSRGGGSETQYF
NA | TRBJ2-2 | TRBV24-1 | TRBD1 | TGTGCCACCAGTGATTTTCCAGGGACAGAGGACAACACCGGGGAGCTGTTTTTT | CATSDFPGTEDNTGELFF
NA | TRBJ2-7 | TRBV27 | NA | TGTGCCAGCAGTACGCAGGGGTCGACCTTTTACGAGCAGTACTTC | CASSTQGSTFYEQYF
NA | TRBJ1-1 | TRBV5-4 | NA | TGTGCCAGCAGCTTGCAGTTGAACACTGAAGCTTTCTTT | CASSLQLNTEAFF
once | TRBJ1-1 | TRBV19 | NA | TGTGCCAGTCGTACAGGGTCTGAAGCTTTCTTT | CASRTGSEAFF
NA | TRBJ2-1 | TRBV5-1 | NA | TGCGCCAGCAGCTTTTCGTGGGGGCTCGACAATGAGCAGTTCTTC | CASSFSWGLDNEQFF
NA | TRBJ2-7 | TRBV19 | TRBD1 | TGTGCCAGTAGTGGACAGGGTAACGAGCAGTACTTC | CASSGQGNEQYF
NA | TRBJ1-2 | TRBV9 | NA | TGTGCCAGCAGCCTTACGACAGGAAGCTATGGCTACACCTTC | CASSLTTGSYGYTF
NA | TRBJ2-7 | TRBV21-1 | NA | TGTGCCAGCATTGGGGGCAGGGCAATCAACGAGCAGTACTTC | CASIGGRAINEQYF
few | TRBJ1-4 | TRBV15 | NA | TGTGCCACCAGCCAGACGACGGGAAATGAAAAACTGTTTTTT | CATSQTTGNEKLFF
once | TRBJ2-1 | TRBV7-8 | NA | TGTGCCAGCAGACTAGAGGCTAATGAGCAGTTCTTC | CASRLEANEQFF
NA | TRBJ2-1 | TRBV9 | NA | TGTGCCAGCAGCGAGTACGGCGGTTGGAATGAGCAGTTCTTC | CASSEYGGWNEQFF
NA | TRBJ2-3 | TRBV30 | NA | TGTGCCTGGAGTGTACCGGGGCGGGGAGATACGCAGTATTTT | CAWSVPGRGDTQYF
NA | TRBJ1-2 | TRBV6-2/TRBV6-3 | NA | TGTGCCAGCAGTTCCTTGACCGACAGACACTATGGCTACACCTTC | CASSSLTDRHYGYTF
NA | TRBJ2-1 | TRBV9 | TRBD2 | TGTGCCAGCAGCGTAGATTCCGGGAGGAATGAGCAGTTCTTC | CASSVDSGRNEQFF
NA | TRBJ1-2 | TRBV5-6 | NA | TGTGCCAGCAGCGTCCGGGCGGGGGGAAACTATGGCTACACCTTC | CASSVRAGGNYGYTF
NA | TRBJ2-3 | TRBV27 | NA | TGTGCCAGCAGTTTAGGAGGCACAGATACGCAGTATTTT | CASSLGGTDTQYF
NA | TRBJ1-1 | TRBV5-5 | NA | TGTGCCAGCAGCCTAACGAGACAGAGGAACACTGAAGCTTTCTTT | CASSLTRQRNTEAFF
NA | TRBJ2-2 | TRBV27 | TRBD1 | TGTGCCAGCAGTTTACAGACAGGGCGGACCGGGGAGCTGTTTTTT | CASSLQTGRTGELFF
NA | TRBJ1-5 | TRBV24-1 | TRBD1 | TGTGCCACCAGTGATTCGGGACAGGGGAACTATCAGCCCCAGCATTTT | CATSDSGQGNYQPQHF
NA | TRBJ1-4 | TRBV27 | TRBD1 | TGTGCCAGCAGTTTTGACAGGGGAAATGAAAAACTGTTTTTT | CASSFDRGNEKLFF
few | TRBJ1-6 | TRBV4-1 | TRBD1 | TGCGCCAGCAGCCAAATCAGGGGGGCGTCCCTCCACTTT | CASSQIRGASLHF
NA | TRBJ2-5 | TRBV19 | TRBD1 | TGTGCCAGTAGTCGGACAGGGGGCGGGGAGACCCAGTACTTC | CASSRTGGGETQYF
NA | TRBJ2-5 | TRBV5-1 | NA | TGCGCCAGCAGCACAGTACAGGTCCCTGAGCAAGAGACCCAGTACTTC | CASSTVQVPEQETQYF
NA | TRBJ2-5 | TRBV2 | TRBD1 | TGTGCCAGCTCCAGCAAGATCCGGGACAGGGACCAAGAGACCCAGTACTTC | CASSSKIRDRDQETQYF